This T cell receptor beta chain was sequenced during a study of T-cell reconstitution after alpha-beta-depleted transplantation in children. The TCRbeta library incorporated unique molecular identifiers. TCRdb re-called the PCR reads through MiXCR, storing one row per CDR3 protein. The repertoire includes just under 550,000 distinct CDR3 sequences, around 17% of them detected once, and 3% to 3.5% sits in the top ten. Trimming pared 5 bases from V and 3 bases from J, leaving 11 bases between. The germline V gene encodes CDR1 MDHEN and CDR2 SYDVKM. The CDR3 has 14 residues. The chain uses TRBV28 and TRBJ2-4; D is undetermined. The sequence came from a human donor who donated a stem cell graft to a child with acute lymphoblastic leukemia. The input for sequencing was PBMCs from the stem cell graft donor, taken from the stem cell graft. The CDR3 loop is CASSLGPVKNIQYF. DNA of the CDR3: TGTGCCAGCAGTCTCGGACCCGTCAAAAACATTCAGTACTTC.